This T cell receptor beta chain was sequenced during a study of shared T cell receptors in the human thymus. Using immunoSEQ multiplex PCR, the repertoire was profiled, and TCRdb retains in-frame clones only, with some absent. The sample has over 350,000 clones, more than 85% seen once. The source of this sequence is a human donor. Sample: thymocytes.

Here the CDR3 DNA reads TGTGCCAGCTCACCACCGGAGCGGGAGGGCCGCCGAGAGCAGTTCTTC. Amino acid sequence: CASSPPEREGRREQFF. The V gene is TRBV18, the J gene TRBJ2-1; 10 positions match TRBD2. This CDR3 has 16 residues. Trimming cost V 0 bases and J 10 bases; bases outside gene matches: 9. In germline, CDR1 is KGHSH, CDR2 LQKENI.